This TCR beta chain derives from a study of blood T cell repertoires in COVID-19. Study at large: Italy, Spain and the United States were the sources of the convalescent and acute COVID-19 samples. The cDNA or gDNA used as material had been derived from T cells, B-cell-depleted T cells, or PBMCs.

Participants were aged about 18 to 95 years, lived in about 26 US areas, and enrolled virtually. Source study methods: Reference gene primers were amplified, and this amplification served to estimate nucleated cell counts. The table came from immunoSEQ multiplex PCR; TCRdb's copy has only in-frame clones and leaves some out. V and J calls and clone size are as listed in that table; D and trimming were resolved from the DNA. There are about 210,000 clones in the sample; 80% occur only once, and around 4.7% lies in the top ten. The V and J ends lost 4 bases and 4 bases respectively, with 14 bases between them. The CDR3 runs 15 residues. The germline gives CDR1 SGHRS, CDR2 YFSETQ.

V is TRBV5-1 and J is TRBJ1-4; D perhaps matches TRBD1 (6 bases). This clonotype was obtained from a man between 25 and 39 years old with acute COVID-19. Sequenced: PBMCs or T cells enriched from blood (not recorded which). DNA of the CDR3: TGCGCCAGCAGCCCTTGGGGGGGCCTTAATGAAAAACTGTTTTTT. Residues: CASSPWGGLNEKLFF.